Below, 2 T cell receptor beta chains from the same sample are listed, as sequenced in a study of blood T cell repertoires in COVID-19. Clones were sequenced by immunoSEQ multiplex PCR, and TCRdb holds only the in-frame ones, with some missing. The sample yields hundreds of thousands of clones, approximately 80% seen once. Sequencing was performed on peripheral blood. The receptors derive from a man older than 75 with acute or convalescent COVID-19.

The CDR3 loop is CAISSQEGAYSYNEQFF. CDR3 sequence (DNA): TGTGCCATCAGTTCCCAAGAGGGGGCCTACTCCTACAATGAGCAGTTCTTC. The chain joins TRBV10-3 to TRBJ2-1, with TRBD1 matching 7 bases. The V segment lost 5 bases and the J segment 0 bases; nucleotides outside the gene matches: 10. CDR1 ENHRY and CDR2 SYGVKD come from the germline V gene. The CDR3 contains 17 residues.

This clone has just a few counts. Sequence at one end of the junction differs from germline and may be a read error. The chain employs TRBV2 and TRBJ1-1; unclear D gene. This CDR3 comprises 13 residues. Germline CDR1 SNHLY, CDR2 FYNNEI. CDR3 region: CASREETAGQAFF. The CDR3, as DNA: TGTGCCAGCAGAGAAGAAACGGCGGGCCAGGCTTTCTTT.